This T cell receptor beta chain originates from a study of T cell changes during pregnancy in multiple sclerosis. Using immunoSEQ multiplex PCR, the repertoire was profiled, and TCRdb retains in-frame clones only, with some absent. Of about 75,000 clones in the sample, roughly 90% were seen once. Trimming left V 7 bases short and J 6 bases short, with 22 bases between. Germline V gene lookup returns CDR1 WSHSY and CDR2 SAAADI. The CDR3 totals 15 residues. The origin of this receptor is a female donor in good health, enrolled as a control in a pregnancy study. The chain is built from TRBV10-2 and TRBJ2-7; perhaps TRBD2 as D (6 bases). The sample consisted of peripheral blood, taken in the first trimester of pregnancy. The CDR3 here is CASTLPASASGEQYF. As DNA, the CDR3 is TGCGCCAGCACCCTACCGGCTAGCGCCTCGGGCGAGCAGTACTTC.